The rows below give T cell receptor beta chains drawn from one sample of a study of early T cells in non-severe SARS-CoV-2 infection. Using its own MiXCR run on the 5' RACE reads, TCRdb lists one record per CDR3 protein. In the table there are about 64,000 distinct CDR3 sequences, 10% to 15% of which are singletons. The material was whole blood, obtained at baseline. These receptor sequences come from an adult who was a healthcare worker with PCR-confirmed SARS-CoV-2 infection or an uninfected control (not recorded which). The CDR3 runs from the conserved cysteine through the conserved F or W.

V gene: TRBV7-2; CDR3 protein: CASSSKDRMNTEAFF
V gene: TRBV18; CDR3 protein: CASSPDNRGMNTEAFF
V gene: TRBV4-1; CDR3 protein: CASSQALWGSEFF
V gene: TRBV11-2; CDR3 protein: CASSLEAGGPYEQYF
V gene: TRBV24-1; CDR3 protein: CATGHSGGAPGGQYF
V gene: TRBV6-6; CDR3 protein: CASSSTPRGTDTQYF
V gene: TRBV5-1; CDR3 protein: CASSLLAGVTDTQYF
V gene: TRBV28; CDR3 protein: CASHVRDRGPDEQFF
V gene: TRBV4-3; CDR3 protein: CASSQAGGRPYEQYF
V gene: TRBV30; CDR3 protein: CAWSEQGAEAFF
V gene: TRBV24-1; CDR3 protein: CATSDHRDSAETQYF
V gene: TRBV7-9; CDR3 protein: CASSAPQRYEQYF
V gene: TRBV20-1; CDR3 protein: CSASIRAVMSTDTQYF
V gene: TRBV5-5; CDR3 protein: CASSLMWGDNQPQHF
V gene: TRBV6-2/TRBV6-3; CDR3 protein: CASSYPTSGSYEQYF
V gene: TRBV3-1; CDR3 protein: CASSQERAGEKTQYF
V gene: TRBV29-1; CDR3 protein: CSVVSGAGANVLTF
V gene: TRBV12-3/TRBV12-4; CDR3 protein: CASGGPPSYEQYF
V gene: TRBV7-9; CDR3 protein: CASSPQGFSYNEQFF
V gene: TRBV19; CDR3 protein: CASKDRPTGELFF
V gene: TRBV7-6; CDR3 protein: CASRLAGTGELFF
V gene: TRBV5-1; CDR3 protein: CASSGGTGQETQYF
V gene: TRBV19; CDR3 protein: CASNLQGPSTDTQYF
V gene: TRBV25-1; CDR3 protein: CASSELLRWRGSGELFF
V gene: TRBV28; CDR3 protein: CASTKDGRETQYF
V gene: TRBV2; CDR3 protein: CASSPDRNTGELFF
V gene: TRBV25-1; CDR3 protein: CAKATLAGGRSEGTEAFF